This section outlines one T cell receptor beta chain sequence together with its context. The target antigen is unknown. This CDR3 fails to terminate in the conserved phenylalanine or tryptophan, so it likely reflects a read error. A modified ARM-PCR protocol with three rounds of nested PCR amplified TCRbeta. MiXCR was run by TCRdb on the multiplex PCR reads, yielding one entry per CDR3 protein. The table includes 60,000 to 85,000 distinct CDR3 sequences, 75% to 85% detected once. This sample's RNA came from whole unsorted tissue. The normal lung tissue was taken more than 3 cm from the tumor edge. Chemotherapy-naive patients with new lung cancer underwent thoracic surgery in China, August–November 2014. This entry comes from a study of tumor and adjacent non-tumor tissue in lung cancer. The wider study: On average, productive TCRbeta reads reached around 4 million per sample.

Study-level findings and limits: Top 100 clones took a larger repertoire share in normal lung.

The CDR3 consists of 15 residues. Looked up from germline, CDR1 is SGHRS and CDR2 is YFSETQ. V was shortened by 3 bases and J by 4 bases, with 17 bases between the two germline ends. This chain uses TRBV5-1 with TRBJ2-7; D could derive from TRBD1 or TRBD2 (6 bases each). The sequence was obtained from a man in his sixties with non-small cell lung cancer. Source material: distant non-tumor lung tissue. CDR3 amino acids: CASSSGDFSSYEQYL. As DNA, the CDR3 is TGCGCCAGCAGCTCAGGGGACTTTTCCTCATACGAGCAGTACTTG.